The 24 T cell receptor beta chains reported below all come from one sample, sequenced in a study of radiotherapy plus CTLA-4 blockade in lung cancer. Only in-frame clones appear in the TCRdb table, and some are missing; sequencing was by immunoSEQ multiplex PCR. The sample consists of tens of thousands of clones, roughly four fifths of them appearing once. The sample consisted of peripheral blood, taken from a patient treated with radiotherapy plus ipilimumab. These receptors were taken from a human donor with non-small cell lung cancer who had stable disease on radiotherapy plus ipilimumab.

The chain links TRBV5-1 to TRBJ2-3; 11 bases match TRBD2. J lost 5 bases, V lost 1 base, and 6 bases had no gene match. Germline CDR1 and CDR2: SGHRS and YFSETQ. This CDR3 comprises 16 residues. This chain's CDR3 is CASSLTVAGGRDTQYF. CDR3 nucleotides: TGCGCCAGCAGCTTGACGGTAGCGGGAGGGCGAGATACGCAGTATTTT.

J is TRBJ1-5 and V is TRBV27; no clear D. V was cut by 3 bases and J by 3 bases, with 3 bases left in between. Germline CDR1 reads MNHEY; CDR2 reads SMNVEV (reference sequence). The CDR3 has 12 amino acids. The CDR3 DNA sequence: TGTGCCAGCAGTTTTCTCAATCAGCCCCAGCATTTT. Its protein is CASSFLNQPQHF.

This clone was counted between two and nine times. This rearrangement joins TRBV19 to TRBJ1-1, with D perhaps TRBD1 (5 bases). This CDR3 is 13 amino acids long. V was trimmed by 6 bases and J by 7 bases, leaving 15 bases between them. CDR1 LNHDA and CDR2 SQIVND come from the germline V gene (reference sequence). The CDR3 bases are TGTGCCAGTAGCCGTACAGGACTGCTTGAAGCTTTCTTT. As protein: CASSRTGLLEAFF.

This clone was found once. The chain uses TRBV25-1 and TRBJ1-2; the D is unclear. The CDR3 runs to 11 residues. Germline values: CDR1 MGHDK, CDR2 SYGVNS. The ends were cut back, 6 bases at V and 6 bases at J, with 8 bases in the middle. The CDR3 sequence: CASRSLDGYTF. For the CDR3, the DNA is TGTGCCAGCAGATCCCTAGATGGCTACACCTTC.

The chain joins TRBV5-1 to TRBJ1-2; D remains unclear. Trimming stripped 7 bases from V and 5 bases from J, with 15 bases between. The CDR3 spans 13 residues. Per germline, CDR1 SGHRS and CDR2 YFSETQ. DNA of the CDR3: TGCGCCAGCTCGGCGCTAGCCACATATGGCTACACCTTC. It encodes CASSALATYGYTF.

The chain couples TRBV28 to TRBJ2-7; tentative D call: TRBD1 (6 bases). V was shortened by 2 bases and J by 0 bases, with 11 bases between the two germline ends. The CDR3 extends over 15 amino acids. Looked up from germline, CDR1 is MDHEN and CDR2 is SYDVKM. The CDR3 is CASSLPTGSSYEQYF. CDR3 DNA: TGTGCCAGCAGTTTACCGACAGGTAGCTCCTACGAGCAGTACTTC.

This chain connects TRBV30 to TRBJ1-1; TRBD1 aligns across 9 bases. V gave up 4 bases and J gave up 5 bases; unmatched junction bases: 5. This CDR3 is 13 amino acids long. Germline V gene lookup returns CDR1 GTSNPN and CDR2 SVGIG (reference sequence). This chain's CDR3 is CAWTPGQGTEAFF. CDR3 DNA: TGTGCCTGGACCCCGGGACAGGGTACTGAAGCTTTCTTT.

The chain uses TRBV4-2 and TRBJ1-1, with D possibly TRBD1 on 6 matching bases. Deletions cut 4 bases from V and 6 bases from J, with 15 bases between. Per germline, CDR1 LGHNA and CDR2 YNFKEQ. CDR3 length: 14 residues. For the CDR3, the DNA is TGTGCCAGCAGCCGTCGGGGGGGCATGGCTGAAGCTTTCTTT. Protein sequence: CASSRRGGMAEAFF.

The rearrangement joins TRBV7-8 to TRBJ1-1; weak D call: TRBD1 (6 bases). Between the trimmed V and J ends, which lost 1 base and 1 base, there was a span of 13 bases. Germline CDR1 reads SGHVS; CDR2 reads FQNEAQ. The CDR3 spans 16 residues. The CDR3 is CASSLGGQRSNTEAFF. The CDR3 DNA is TGTGCCAGCAGCTTAGGAGGACAGAGATCGAACACTGAAGCTTTCTTT.

The V call is TRBV5-6, the J call TRBJ2-7, with 11 bases aligning to TRBD1. This CDR3 has 15 amino acids. Germline V gene sequence: CDR1 SGHDT, CDR2 YYEEEE. V was pared by 2 bases and J by 6 bases, with 7 bases of the junction left unmatched. For the CDR3, the DNA is TGTGCCAGCAGCTTATTGGGACAGGGGGATGGCGAGCAGTACTTC. This gives the protein CASSLLGQGDGEQYF. The full variable domain, with the rest looked up from reference TRBV5-6 and TRBJ2-7, is DAGVTQSPTHLIKTRGQQVTLRCSPKSGHDTVSWYQQALGQGPQFIFQYYEEEERQRGNFPDRFSGHQFPNYSSELNVNALLLGDSALYLCASSLLGQGDGEQYFGPGTRLTVT.

Concerning this clone: This CDR3 is also generated by other DNA sequences in the sample. This sequence joins TRBV27 and TRBJ2-1, with 7 bases that match TRBD1. The germline V gene encodes CDR1 MNHEY and CDR2 SMNVEV (reference sequence). Unmatched junction bases numbered 7, after V lost 5 bases and J lost 3 bases. This CDR3 has 15 amino acids. The CDR3 protein is CASSPRDSHYNEQFF. CDR3 bases: TGTGCCAGCAGTCCCCGGGACAGTCACTACAATGAGCAGTTCTTC.

The V call is TRBV14, the J call TRBJ2-2; 8 bases line up with TRBD1. V was pared by 4 bases and J by 1 base, with 2 bases of the junction left unmatched. The germline CDR1 and CDR2 sequences are SGHDN and FVKESK. This CDR3 comprises 15 residues. CDR3 loop: CASSRGTGNTGELFF. Written as DNA, the CDR3 is TGTGCCAGCAGCCGTGGGACAGGGAACACCGGGGAGCTGTTTTTT.

The chain employs TRBV11-1 and TRBJ2-7, with 13 bases fitting TRBD2. This CDR3 region has 18 residues. Germline lookup yields CDR1 SGHAT and CDR2 FQDESV (reference sequence). V was pared by 6 bases and J by 1 base, with 12 bases of the junction left unmatched. The DNA for the CDR3 is TGTGCCAGCAGTTATCAAGGGACTAGCGGGACCCTATCCTACGAGCAGTACTTC. This translates into CASSYQGTSGTLSYEQYF.

V and J are TRBV6-1 and TRBJ1-2, with TRBD1 matching over 7 bases. This CDR3 region has 14 residues. V shed 2 bases and J 5 bases; nucleotides not matched to a gene: 5. Germline-derived CDR1 and CDR2 are MNHNS and SASEGT. The CDR3 is CASSERGRGYGYTF. The DNA for the CDR3 is TGTGCCAGCAGTGAACGGGGCAGGGGGTATGGCTACACCTTC.

V and J are TRBV10-3 and TRBJ2-3, with D possibly TRBD2 on 5 matching bases. CDR1 and CDR2 (germline): ENHRY, SYGVKD. Trimming took off 7 bases at V and 8 bases at J, with 10 bases between the two ends. The CDR3 loop spans 11 amino acids. The CDR3 DNA reads TGTGCCATCAATTTTGGAGGTACGCAGTATTTT. Its protein is CAINFGGTQYF.

The V and J genes are TRBV12-5 and TRBJ1-1; D remains ambiguous. The CDR3 is 14 amino acids. CDR1 is LGHNT, CDR2 FRNRAP, per germline. V was trimmed by 11 bases and J by 1 base, leaving 17 bases between them. The CDR3 DNA sequence: TGTGCTCTACTTTGGTCCTCGGGGAACACTGAAGCTTTCTTT. It specifies CALLWSSGNTEAFF.

The chain combines TRBV7-6 with TRBJ2-7; 7 positions agree with TRBD1. With 4 bases clipped from V and 2 bases from J, the junction kept 5 bases outside the gene matches. The CDR3 is 14 residues long. Germline loops: CDR1 SGHVS, CDR2 FNYEAQ. In DNA, the CDR3 is TGTGCCAGCAGCTACCGGGACAGCCCCTACGAGCAGTACTTC. Its protein is CASSYRDSPYEQYF.

This sequence joins TRBV7-3 and TRBJ2-7; possible D gene TRBD1, 6 bases. Deletions cut 1 base from V and 1 base from J, with 11 bases between. Looked up from germline, CDR1 is SGHTA and CDR2 is FQGTGA. The CDR3 has 15 residues. In nucleotides, the CDR3 is TGTGCCAGCAGCTTAATGCTCGGACAGTCCTACGAGCAGTACTTC. It codes for CASSLMLGQSYEQYF.

This sequence joins TRBV4-2 and TRBJ2-3; TRBD2 is a possible D gene (6 bases). Per the germline V gene, CDR1 is LGHNA and CDR2 is YNFKEQ. This CDR3 spans 16 amino acids. V shed 0 bases and J shed 2 bases, with 12 bases lying between them. The chain's CDR3 is CASSQEGRTITDTQYF. In DNA form, the CDR3 reads TGTGCCAGCAGCCAAGAAGGGAGGACTATCACAGATACGCAGTATTTT.

This chain joins TRBV5-1 and TRBJ2-5; D unresolved. V dropped 5 bases and J dropped 2 bases, with 4 bases sitting between them. Germline V gives CDR1 SGHRS, CDR2 YFSETQ. CDR3 size: 11 residues. The CDR3 spells CASRIQETQYF. In DNA form, the CDR3 reads TGCGCCAGCAGGATACAAGAGACCCAGTACTTC.

The chain links TRBV10-1 to TRBJ2-3; D call uncertain. The CDR3 loop spans 15 amino acids. Germline CDR1 reads WNHNN; CDR2 reads SYGVQD (reference sequence). V shed 3 bases and J shed 0 bases, with 10 bases lying between them. The CDR3 nucleotides are TGCGCCAGCAGTGAATCTAGGCCTAGCACAGATACGCAGTATTTT. Residues: CASSESRPSTDTQYF.

This clone was seen a few times. The CDR3 is CASGHTGLSSYEQYF. The CDR3 DNA reads TGTGCCAGCGGACATACAGGGCTTAGCTCCTACGAGCAGTACTTC. This sequence joins TRBV6-1 and TRBJ2-7; possible D gene TRBD1, 6 bases. This CDR3 has 15 residues. Germline V gene lookup returns CDR1 MNHNS and CDR2 SASEGT. V dropped 8 bases and J dropped 0 bases, with 17 bases sitting between them.

The chain carries TRBV11-2 and TRBJ2-7; D uncertain. This CDR3 contains 11 residues. CDR1 and CDR2 from the germline V gene are SGHAT and FQNNGV. V was cut by 4 bases and J by 4 bases, with 5 bases left in between. This CDR3 is CASSSLYEQYF. The DNA of the CDR3 is TGTGCCAGCAGCTCCCTGTACGAGCAGTACTTC. Together with reference TRBV11-2 and TRBJ2-7, the CDR3 gives the full variable domain: EAGVAQSPRYKIIEKRQSVAFWCNPISGHATLYWYQQILGQGPKLLIQFQNNGVVDDSQLPKDRFSAERLKGVDSTLKIQPAKLEDSAVYLCASSSLYEQYFGPGTRLTVT.

A single count supports this clone. The gene calls are TRBV10-2 and TRBJ2-5, with D perhaps assigned TRBD1 or TRBD2 (5 bases each). V shed 11 bases and J shed 2 bases, with 18 bases lying between them. In germline, CDR1 is WSHSY, CDR2 SAAADI. The CDR3 consists of 14 residues. For the CDR3, the DNA is TGCGCCTCGGAACGGGACGGTCAACAAGAGACCCAGTACTTC. Translating gives CASERDGQQETQYF.